This T cell receptor beta chain was profiled in a study of T cells in Graves' hyperthyroidism and ophthalmopathy. In the study overall: Peripheral blood draws took place at initial diagnosis, ahead of any treatment. General observations from the study: In blood, most of the thyroid clonotypes expanded above 0.001 were also present. The model predicted ophthalmopathy a median approximately 6 months before onset.

Researchers took RNA transcripts and amplified the TCR beta CDR3 regions from them. The study used the HTBI primer set for a first-round RT-PCR of the TCR CDR3. TCRdb processed the multiplex PCR reads anew with MiXCR; each CDR3 protein has one entry. The table has some 740,000 distinct CDR3 sequences, 11% to 15% seen once. This clonotype occurred many times. Its antigen is as yet unknown. The CDR3 is 14 residues long. Germline CDR1 is SGHTA and CDR2 is FQGNSA. V was trimmed by 0 bases and J by 6 bases, leaving 9 bases between them. The source material was blood. The chain couples TRBV7-2 to TRBJ2-1; D might be TRBD1 or TRBD2, each matching 5 bases. This receptor was identified in a woman aged 18-35 years with Graves' hyperthyroidism. In DNA form, the CDR3 reads TGTGCCAGCAGCTTAGCGGGGGTGCCCAATGAGCAGTTCTTC. It translates to CASSLAGVPNEQFF.